The 21 T cell receptor beta chains presented below share a single source sample, sequenced in a study of T-cell reconstitution after alpha-beta-depleted transplantation in children. Molecular barcoding with unique molecular identifiers was used for the TCRbeta library. Using its own MiXCR run on the PCR reads, TCRdb lists one record per CDR3 protein. The sample carries fewer than 400,000 distinct CDR3 sequences, over 20% recorded once. The sequencing used PBMCs from the stem cell graft donor, collected from the stem cell graft. The receptors come from a human donor who donated a stem cell graft to a child with acute myeloid leukemia.

The rearrangement joins TRBV11-2 to TRBJ2-1; 13 nucleotides align to TRBD2. The CDR3 is 21 residues long. V lost 0 bases, J lost 7 bases, and 18 bases stayed unmatched. CDR1 and CDR2 from the germline V gene are SGHAT and FQNNGV. The CDR3 sequence is CASSLDSGKGLAGVRRNEQFF. CDR3 nucleotides: TGTGCCAGCAGCTTAGATTCGGGGAAAGGACTAGCGGGAGTGAGGAGGAATGAGCAGTTCTTC.

This clonotype was detected a few times. The gene calls are TRBV7-9 and TRBJ2-5; 7 bases match TRBD2. The CDR3 has 14 residues. J gave up 4 bases and V 6 bases, and 8 bases lay outside the gene matches. Germline CDR1 is SEHNR and CDR2 is FQNEAQ (reference sequence). The CDR3 bases are TGTGCCAGCAGGTCGGGGGGAGTACCAGAGACCCAGTACTTC. Translated, it gives CASRSGGVPETQYF.

The chain has TRBV20-1 and TRBJ2-5; possibly TRBD2 for D (6 bases). The germline V gene encodes CDR1 DFQATT and CDR2 SNEGSKA (reference sequence). This CDR3 region has 15 residues. Between the trimmed V and J ends, which lost 6 bases and 3 bases, there was a span of 20 bases. For the CDR3, the DNA is TGCAGTGCGAACCGGCCCGGAGGGCCAAAAGAGACCCAGTACTTC. The encoded protein is CSANRPGGPKETQYF.

This clonotype was seen repeatedly, ten times or more. The chain joins TRBV6-5 to TRBJ2-1; D is unresolved. Trimming pared 0 bases from V and 7 bases from J, leaving 13 bases between. The CDR3 has 15 amino acids. The germline V gene has CDR1 MNHEY and CDR2 SVGAGI. The CDR3 DNA reads TGTGCCAGCAGTTACTCGAATGGACCCTCGAATGAGCAGTTCTTC. The encoded protein is CASSYSNGPSNEQFF.

The chain combines TRBV12-3 or TRBV12-4 with TRBJ1-1; D unclear. Trimming removed 6 bases at V and 1 base at J, with 12 bases between. There are 14 residues in the CDR3. The CDR3 region is CASSVGSENTEAFF. The CDR3 DNA is TGTGCCAGCAGCGTGGGCAGTGAGAACACTGAAGCTTTCTTT.

The J gene is TRBJ2-1, the V gene TRBV5-1; possibly TRBD1 or TRBD2 for D (6 bases each). Trimming took off 0 bases at V and 7 bases at J, with 17 bases between the two ends. Germline V gene lookup returns CDR1 SGHRS and CDR2 YFSETQ. The CDR3 runs 16 residues. This chain's CDR3 is CASSLGVGGRQNEQFF. The CDR3 bases are TGCGCCAGCAGCTTGGGGGTTGGGGGGCGTCAGAATGAGCAGTTCTTC.

V gene TRBV5-5 combines with J gene TRBJ2-7; the D is unclear. This CDR3 has 16 residues. The V end lost 0 bases, the J end lost 1 base, and 14 bases lay between the germline ends. CDR1 SGHKS and CDR2 YYEKEE come from the germline V gene (reference sequence). The CDR3 here is CASSLAGATLSYEQYF. The CDR3 nucleotides read TGTGCCAGCAGCTTGGCCGGAGCGACTCTATCCTACGAGCAGTACTTC.

This chain joins TRBV5-1 and TRBJ2-7; TRBD2 matches at 14 bases. The V gene end was trimmed by 2 bases and the J gene end by 4 bases; junction bases not matched to a gene: 5. The CDR3 totals 16 residues. Germline V gene data show CDR1 as SGHRS and CDR2 as YFSETQ. The CDR3 region is CASSFEGTSGSYEQYF. Here the CDR3 DNA reads TGCGCCAGCAGCTTCGAAGGGACTAGCGGGAGTTACGAGCAGTACTTC.

This clonotype was seen a handful of times. V gene TRBV20-1 combines with J gene TRBJ2-5; D is perhaps TRBD1 or TRBD2 (5 bases each). The CDR3 contains 15 residues. Germline V CDR1 and CDR2: DFQATT, SNEGSKA (reference sequence). The V gene lost 5 bases and the J gene lost 5 bases, with 21 bases spanning the gap. CDR3 amino acids: CSALGVAGIFETQYF. In DNA form, the CDR3 reads TGCAGTGCTTTGGGGGTTGCAGGGATTTTTGAGACCCAGTACTTC.

The table lists this clonotype with a few counts. CDR3 nucleotides: TGCAGTGCTAGAGATCGGGCAGCTAACTATGGCTACACCTTC. Protein product: CSARDRAANYGYTF. V usage is TRBV20-1 and J usage is TRBJ1-2; D uncertain. The CDR3 has 14 amino acids. Germline lookup yields CDR1 DFQATT and CDR2 SNEGSKA (reference sequence). V was trimmed by 0 bases and J by 0 bases, leaving 8 bases between them.

This clonotype was picked up a small number of times. The J gene is TRBJ2-7, the V gene TRBV28; D is unclear. The CDR3 covers 12 residues. The germline V and J ends were trimmed by 6 bases and 2 bases, with 8 bases remaining between them. Germline values: CDR1 MDHEN, CDR2 SYDVKM. The CDR3 loop is CASRAGTYEQYF. The CDR3 bases are TGTGCCAGCAGGGCTGGAACCTACGAGCAGTACTTC.

This clonotype has a handful of counts. The rearrangement uses TRBV12-3 or TRBV12-4 and TRBJ1-1; D is undetermined. The CDR3 covers 12 residues. V shed 3 bases and J shed 5 bases, with 7 bases lying between them. The CDR3: CASSFGVTEAFF. The CDR3 DNA is TGTGCCAGCAGTTTCGGTGTTACTGAAGCTTTCTTT.

This clonotype came up many times. This chain joins TRBV6-6 and TRBJ1-5, with TRBD1 matching over 7 bases. The CDR3 is 13 residues long. V shed 8 bases, J shed 3 bases, and the junction held 4 bases outside the gene matches. Germline CDR1 is MNHNY and CDR2 is SVGAGI (reference sequence). In nucleotides, the CDR3 is TGTGCCAGCGGGGGACAGATCAATCAGCCCCAGCATTTT. Residues: CASGGQINQPQHF.

In its sample, this clonotype was seen a few times. The rearrangement joins TRBV20-1 to TRBJ2-2, with 9 bases aligning to TRBD2. The CDR3 runs 16 residues. Germline values: CDR1 DFQATT, CDR2 SNEGSKA (reference sequence). Trimming cost V 3 bases and J 8 bases; bases outside gene matches: 13. The CDR3 nucleotides are TGCAGTGCTAGTCGTACGGGACTAGCAGCCCGGGGGGAGCTGTTTTTT. It translates to CSASRTGLAARGELFF.

This clonotype was seen more than once but under ten times. V is TRBV7-3 and J is TRBJ1-4; no clear D. CDR1 is SGHTA, CDR2 FQGTGA, per germline. This CDR3 is built from 15 residues. V was shortened by 1 base and J by 6 bases, with 12 bases between the two germline ends. This CDR3 reads CASSLNGGLDEKLFF. As DNA, the CDR3 is TGTGCCAGCAGCTTAAATGGCGGCTTGGATGAAAAACTGTTTTTT.

The chain has TRBV7-9 and TRBJ2-1, with D uncertain. Per germline, CDR1 SEHNR and CDR2 FQNEAQ (reference sequence). The CDR3 loop spans 13 amino acids. V lost 3 bases to trimming and J lost 5 bases, with 8 bases between them. CDR3 in DNA: TGTGCCAGCAGCTTTCGACTCAACAATGAGCAGTTCTTC. Translated, it gives CASSFRLNNEQFF. The complete variable domain, with remaining parts taken from reference TRBV7-9 and TRBJ2-1, reads DTGVSQNPRHKITKRGQNVTFRCDPISEHNRLYWYRQTLGQGPEFLTYFQNEAQLEKSRLLSDRFSAERPKGSFSTLEIQRTEQGDSAMYLCASSFRLNNEQFFGPGTRLTVL.

This clonotype showed up just a few times. This chain uses TRBV9 with TRBJ2-7, with 10 bases fitting TRBD1. Germline V lookup: CDR1 SGDLS, CDR2 YYNGEE. The CDR3 is 15 amino acids. V dropped 2 bases and J dropped 4; count of bases not matched to a gene: 6. CDR3 region: CASSVEPGQGYEQYF. As DNA, the CDR3 is TGTGCCAGCAGCGTTGAGCCGGGACAGGGGTACGAGCAGTACTTC.

This clonotype was seen more than once but under ten times. CDR3 protein: CASSADRYNEQFF. The CDR3 coding sequence is TGTGCCAGCAGCGCTGACAGGTACAATGAGCAGTTCTTC. V is TRBV28 and J is TRBJ2-1; possible D gene TRBD1, 6 bases. Germline values: CDR1 MDHEN, CDR2 SYDVKM. The CDR3 loop spans 13 amino acids. V lost 6 bases to trimming and J lost 4 bases, with 10 bases between them. Based on the CDR3 plus reference TRBV28 and TRBJ2-1, the full variable domain is DVKVTQSSRYLVKRTGEKVFLECVQDMDHENMFWYRQDPGLGLRLIYFSYDVKMKEKGDIPEGYSVSREKKERFSLILESASTNQTSMYLCASSADRYNEQFFGPGTRLTVL.

V and J are TRBV7-9 and TRBJ1-1; the D is unclear. This CDR3 contains 14 residues. Germline CDR1 and CDR2: SEHNR and FQNEAQ (reference sequence). The V end was cut by 5 bases, the J end by 1 base, with 11 bases between. CDR3 nucleotides: TGTGCCAGCAGCGGAGGCCTTCCGAACACTGAAGCTTTCTTT. It specifies CASSGGLPNTEAFF.

V is TRBV7-9 and J is TRBJ2-1, with 11 bases lining up with TRBD2. J was trimmed by 0 bases and V by 7 bases; bases with no gene match: 2. From germline, CDR1 is SEHNR and CDR2 FQNEAQ (reference sequence). CDR3 length equals 15 residues. The CDR3 DNA is TGTGCCAGCACAGGACTAGCGGGCTCCTACAATGAGCAGTTCTTC. It codes for CASTGLAGSYNEQFF.

Points on this clonotype: The junction does not match germline at one end; this may be a read error. V usage is TRBV3-1 and J usage is TRBJ2-3; 7 bases agree with TRBD1. Germline assignment: CDR1 LGHDT and CDR2 YNNKEL (reference sequence). The CDR3 runs to 12 residues. The CDR3 reads CASSQLGTVAVF. The CDR3 DNA is TGTGCCAGCAGCCAGCTCGGGACAGTCGCTGTTTTT.